The 17 T cell receptor beta chains listed next were all sequenced from one sample in a study of shared clonotypes between healthy human individuals. Produced via immunoSEQ multiplex PCR; TCRdb's table is partial and in-frame only. The sample records 2 million to 3 million clones, more than 90% being singletons. Sequencing used naive CD4+ T cells sorted from blood. Subset of the sample: CD45RA+ positively selected. The receptors here all came from a man between 18 and 29 years old in good health.

V and J are TRBV6-5 and TRBJ1-3; D gene uncertain. Germline V lookup: CDR1 MNHEY, CDR2 SVGAGI. The CDR3 is made up of 16 amino acids. Between the trimmed V and J ends, which lost 0 bases and 4 bases, there was a span of 13 bases. CDR3: CASSYSGRDGGNTIYF. DNA of the CDR3: TGTGCCAGCAGTTACTCCGGCCGGGATGGGGGAAACACCATATATTTT.

The chain joins TRBV5-4 to TRBJ2-5; D may be TRBD2 (5 bases). CDR3 size: 13 residues. The germline gives CDR1 SGHNT, CDR2 YYREEE (reference sequence). V was pared by 5 bases and J by 2 bases, with 10 bases between. The CDR3 spells CASRLSGQETQYF. As DNA, the CDR3 is TGTGCCAGCAGGTTGTCGGGGCAAGAGACCCAGTACTTC.

The J gene is TRBJ2-5, the V gene TRBV19, with 8 bases that match TRBD1. This CDR3 comprises 16 residues. The germline gives CDR1 LNHDA, CDR2 SQIVND (reference sequence). V was pared by 5 bases and J by 6 bases, with 14 bases of the junction left unmatched. The CDR3 DNA follows: TGTGCCAGTAGTCGCTCCGAGACAGGGGTGATGCAGACCCAGTACTTC. It translates to CASSRSETGVMQTQYF.

CDR3 amino acids: CASSYSSLSEKLFF. The CDR3 DNA follows: TGTGCCAGCAGTTACTCGAGTCTATCTGAAAAACTGTTTTTT. This chain uses TRBV6-5 with TRBJ1-4; unclear D gene. Germline V CDR1 and CDR2: MNHEY, SVGAGI. There are 14 residues in the CDR3. Trimming removed 0 bases at V and 7 bases at J, with 9 bases between.

The chain carries TRBV12-5 and TRBJ2-1; a weak D match, TRBD1 (5 bases). Germline loops: CDR1 LGHNT, CDR2 FRNRAP. The CDR3 has 15 amino acids. Trimming stripped 4 bases from V and 5 bases from J, with 15 bases between. Here the CDR3 reads CASGSRTLPHNEQFF. The CDR3 DNA reads TGTGCTAGTGGTTCGAGGACATTACCACACAATGAGCAGTTCTTC. Variable domain in full (rest from reference TRBV12-5 and TRBJ2-1): DARVTQTPRHKVTEMGQEVTMRCQPILGHNTVFWYRQTMMQGLELLAYFRNRAPLDDSGMPKDRFSAEMPDATLATLKIQPSEPRDSAVYFCASGSRTLPHNEQFFGPGTRLTVL.

The chain joins TRBV5-6 to TRBJ1-1; a possible D gene is TRBD1 (5 bases). This CDR3 is 14 amino acids long. Germline values: CDR1 SGHDT, CDR2 YYEEEE. The V end lost 2 bases, the J end lost 5 bases, and 13 bases lay between the germline ends. The CDR3 reads CASSFRTWGTEAFF. The CDR3 DNA reads TGTGCCAGCAGCTTTAGGACCTGGGGGACTGAAGCTTTCTTT.

This CDR3 reads CASSQDRSGGTQYF. CDR3 in DNA: TGTGCCAGCAGCCAAGATAGGAGCGGGGGGACCCAGTACTTC. The chain joins TRBV14 to TRBJ2-5, with TRBD2 matching 8 bases. V lost 0 bases, J lost 7 bases, and 4 bases stayed unmatched. Germline lookup yields CDR1 SGHDN and CDR2 FVKESK. This CDR3 has 14 residues.

The chain employs TRBV28 and TRBJ2-3, with 11 nucleotides matching TRBD2. J gave up 4 bases and V 1 base, and 4 bases lay outside the gene matches. The CDR3 extends over 16 amino acids. The germline CDR1 and CDR2 sequences are MDHEN and SYDVKM. The CDR3 DNA reads TGTGCCAGCAGTTTATTTAGCGGGGGGGCCGCAGATACGCAGTATTTT. It codes for CASSLFSGGAADTQYF.

V and J are TRBV10-3 and TRBJ1-2; possible D gene TRBD1, 5 bases. CDR3 length: 16 amino acids. The germline V and J ends were trimmed by 7 bases and 2 bases, with 20 bases remaining between them. The germline CDR1 and CDR2 sequences are ENHRY and SYGVKD. This CDR3 is CAITPSAGWENYGYTF. As DNA, the CDR3 is TGTGCCATCACACCCTCGGCAGGGTGGGAAAACTATGGCTACACCTTC.

Only one count was recorded for this clone. J is TRBJ1-2 and V is TRBV18, with D maybe TRBD1 (6 bases). V dropped 4 bases and J dropped 7 bases, with 16 bases sitting between them. This CDR3 has 14 residues. Germline V CDR1 and CDR2: KGHSH, LQKENI. In DNA form, the CDR3 reads TGTGCCAGCTCACTTACAGGGTACAGCTCTGGCTACACCTTC. Protein sequence: CASSLTGYSSGYTF.

The CDR3 spells CASITDLRPREGAEGETQYF. Here the CDR3 DNA reads TGTGCCAGCATCACTGACTTGAGGCCCAGGGAGGGGGCGGAAGGAGAGACCCAGTACTTC. The gene calls are TRBV21-1 and TRBJ2-5. TRBV21-1 is an annotated pseudogene. There are 20 residues in the CDR3.

CDR3 sequence: CAISVGTLSYEQYF. The CDR3 DNA is TGTGCCATCAGTGTAGGCACGCTTTCCTACGAGCAGTACTTC. The chain recombines TRBV10-3 with TRBJ2-7, with D uncertain. V lost 4 bases to trimming and J lost 1 base, with 11 bases between them. Germline CDR1 ENHRY, CDR2 SYGVKD. The CDR3 extends over 14 amino acids.

This chain links TRBV19 with TRBJ1-6; 8 positions agree with TRBD1. J gave up 7 bases and V 11 bases, and 10 bases lay outside the gene matches. Per germline, CDR1 LNHDA and CDR2 SQIVND (reference sequence). This CDR3 has 14 residues. CDR3 amino acids: CAASQGAPNSPLHF. DNA for the CDR3: TGTGCCGCAAGTCAGGGGGCGCCCAATTCACCCCTCCACTTT.

The rearrangement uses TRBV6-1 and TRBJ1-2; possibly TRBD1 for D (5 bases). Germline loops: CDR1 MNHNS, CDR2 SASEGT. Trimming took off 5 bases at V and 6 bases at J, with 16 bases between the two ends. The length of the CDR3 is 14 residues. The DNA of the CDR3 is TGTGCCAGCAGTCCCTCGGTGGGGGGAGATGGCTACACCTTC. Translation gives CASSPSVGGDGYTF.

About this clone: This specimen includes other DNA sequences encoding the same CDR3. J is TRBJ1-6 and V is TRBV18; D is unresolved. Trimming removed 3 bases from V and 5 bases from J, with 5 bases in between. Germline CDR1 is KGHSH and CDR2 is LQKENI. CDR3 length: 13 residues. Here the CDR3 reads CASSPLDNSPLHF. The DNA of the CDR3 is TGTGCCAGCTCACCGCTAGATAATTCACCCCTCCACTTT.

The chain employs TRBV6-7 and TRBJ2-1; a possible D gene is TRBD2 (5 bases). TRBV6-7 has ORF status, its function being uncertain. V dropped 2 bases and J dropped 8 bases, with 16 bases sitting between them. There are 15 residues in the CDR3. Written as DNA, the CDR3 is TGTGCCAGCAGTTACCCCCTAACACGGGGAGATGAGCAGTTCTTC. Its translation is CASSYPLTRGDEQFF.

This chain uses TRBV27 with TRBJ1-6, with D possibly TRBD1 on 6 matching bases. V gave up 2 bases and J gave up 5 bases, with 10 bases separating them. The CDR3 is 15 amino acids. Germline loops: CDR1 MNHEY, CDR2 SMNVEV (reference sequence). The CDR3 loop reads CASSLGQGNNSPLHF. The CDR3 DNA sequence: TGTGCCAGCAGTTTAGGTCAGGGGAATAATTCACCCCTCCACTTT.